A single sample gave rise to the 30 T cell receptor beta chains below, sequenced in a study of CD4 T cells in relation to SARS-CoV-2 and coronaviruses. The antigens for these receptors are not known. Sequencing was performed with immunoSEQ multiplex PCR; in TCRdb, only in-frame clones are kept and a portion is missing. The sample carries approximately 17,000 clones, roughly 80% recorded once. The unexposed donors gave CD4+ T cells in about 2011-2018, prior to COVID-19. Isolation of CD4+ T cells took place after approximately eleven days in culture. The sample consisted of CD4+ T cells from PBMCs, cultured in vitro. These receptors all come from a human donor in good health.

The chain couples TRBV7-2 to TRBJ1-2; no reliable D call. Trimming left V 3 bases short and J 2 bases short, with 4 bases between. Germline V gene sequence: CDR1 SGHTA, CDR2 FQGNSA. The CDR3 extends over 12 amino acids. The DNA of the CDR3 is TGTGCCAGCAGCTTGCAGAACTATGGCTACACCTTC. Its translation is CASSLQNYGYTF.

V is TRBV10-1 and J is TRBJ2-3, with no clear D. Germline CDR1 WNHNN, CDR2 SYGVQD (reference sequence). This CDR3 has 15 amino acids. The V gene lost 0 bases and the J gene lost 0 bases, with 7 bases spanning the gap. The CDR3 DNA follows: TGCGCCAGCAGTGAGTCGGGTCAGAGCACAGATACGCAGTATTTT. Its protein product is CASSESGQSTDTQYF.

As for this clone: Relative to the germline gene, one junction end is altered; a read error may explain this. The sample carries other DNA sequences with the same CDR3. The V and J genes are TRBV11-3 and TRBJ2-1; D perhaps matches TRBD1 (7 bases). This CDR3 region has 16 residues. CDR1 SGHNT and CDR2 YENEEA come from the germline V gene. The CDR3 loop is CASSLGGRTGTNEQFF. The DNA of the CDR3 is TGTGCTAGCAGCTTAGGGGGGCGGACAGGAACAAATGAGCAGTTCTTC.

This chain uses TRBV7-9 with TRBJ2-5; D may be TRBD2 (6 bases). Germline loops: CDR1 SEHNR, CDR2 FQNEAQ (reference sequence). CDR3 length: 13 amino acids. The germline V and J ends were trimmed by 6 bases and 1 base, with 9 bases remaining between them. CDR3 region: CASRPRGQETQYF. CDR3 nucleotide sequence: TGTGCCAGCAGACCGCGGGGCCAAGAGACCCAGTACTTC.

The chain recombines TRBV9 with TRBJ2-3; D is ambiguous. The V gene's germline CDR1 is SGDLS and CDR2 YYNGEE. V was cut by 2 bases and J by 4 bases, with 11 bases left in between. This CDR3 is 14 amino acids long. The CDR3 region is CASSVSSYADTQYF. The CDR3 nucleotides read TGTGCCAGCAGCGTCTCGAGTTACGCAGATACGCAGTATTTT.

This chain links TRBV5-1 with TRBJ2-6; possibly TRBD1 for D (6 bases). The CDR3 totals 16 residues. V dropped 0 bases and J dropped 4 bases, with 11 bases sitting between them. Germline loops: CDR1 SGHRS, CDR2 YFSETQ. The CDR3 DNA sequence: TGCGCCAGCAGCTTGGCAGGGACAACCGGGGCCAACGTCCTGACTTTC. This encodes CASSLAGTTGANVLTF.

The chain links TRBV12-3 or TRBV12-4 to TRBJ2-7, with 9 bases lining up with TRBD1. This CDR3 has 13 residues. V shed 4 bases and J 5 bases; nucleotides not matched to a gene: 3. The CDR3 DNA follows: TGTGCCAGCAGTTGGGACAGGGAGGACGAGCAGTACTTC. The encoded protein is CASSWDREDEQYF.

The J gene is TRBJ2-7, the V gene TRBV5-6; 15 nucleotides match TRBD2. Trimming at V came to 4 bases and at J to 6 bases, leaving 5 bases not matched to a gene. The CDR3 loop spans 15 amino acids. The germline V gene encodes CDR1 SGHDT and CDR2 YYEEEE. The CDR3 protein is CASSGAGLAGGEQYF. CDR3 nucleotides: TGTGCCAGCAGCGGGGCGGGACTAGCGGGAGGCGAGCAGTACTTC.

V usage is TRBV5-1 and J usage is TRBJ1-1, with 7 bases fitting TRBD1. The V gene's germline CDR1 is SGHRS and CDR2 YFSETQ. CDR3 length: 12 residues. J lost 8 bases, V lost 2 bases, and 3 bases had no gene match. This CDR3 reads CASSFSQGEAFF. The DNA for the CDR3 is TGCGCCAGCAGCTTCTCACAGGGGGAAGCTTTCTTT.

The chain is built from TRBV20-1 and TRBJ1-5, with 9 bases fitting TRBD1. Unmatched junction bases numbered 7, after V lost 3 bases and J lost 4 bases. The CDR3 extends over 15 amino acids. CDR1 is DFQATT, CDR2 SNEGSKA, per germline (reference sequence). Here the CDR3 reads CSASAGQGKNQPQHF. The CDR3 coding sequence is TGCAGTGCTAGTGCCGGACAGGGGAAGAATCAGCCCCAGCATTTT.

The rearrangement joins TRBV19 to TRBJ2-3, with 8 bases lining up with TRBD2. Trimming removed 1 base from V and 2 bases from J; junction bases left unmatched: 8. The CDR3 sequence is 17 residues long. The V gene's germline CDR1 is LNHDA and CDR2 SQIVND (reference sequence). CDR3 DNA: TGTGCCAGTAGTATAGGCCTACTAGCGGCCCACACAGATACGCAGTATTTT. As protein: CASSIGLLAAHTDTQYF.

The CDR3, as DNA: TGTGCCAGCACCCCGACAGGGGGCAACTATGGCTACACCTTC. This sequence encodes CASTPTGGNYGYTF. The chain links TRBV9 to TRBJ1-2; 10 bases line up with TRBD1. With V trimmed by 6 bases and J by 2 bases, 4 bases remained unmatched. The CDR3 runs 14 residues. The germline V gene encodes CDR1 SGDLS and CDR2 YYNGEE.

J is TRBJ2-2 and V is TRBV7-9; D gene unclear. This CDR3 has 12 amino acids. In germline, CDR1 is SEHNR, CDR2 FQNEAQ (reference sequence). Trimming cost V 3 bases and J 13 bases, with 12 bases left between them. CDR3 sequence (DNA): TGTGCCAGCAGCTTGGACGGAGTCCGGCTGTTTTTT. This encodes CASSLDGVRLFF.

The CDR3 DNA reads TGCGCCAGCAGTCAATCAGGGCAGCAGGGACCGAACAATGAGCAGTTCTTC. It codes for CASSQSGQQGPNNEQFF. The chain combines TRBV23-1 with TRBJ2-1; tentatively, D is TRBD1 or TRBD2 (5 bases each). TRBV23-1 is filed as an ORF, its function uncertain. Deletions cut 0 bases from V and 5 bases from J, with 17 bases between. The CDR3 spans 17 residues.

This clone was found a few times. The gene calls are TRBV18 and TRBJ1-6, with 7 bases that match TRBD1. V shed 4 bases, J shed 0 bases, and the junction held 9 bases outside the gene matches. Germline values: CDR1 KGHSH, CDR2 LQKENI. The CDR3 has 18 residues. The CDR3 nucleotides read TGTGCCAGCTCACTTACTCCGGGACAGAGCTCCTATAATTCACCCCTCCACTTT. It encodes CASSLTPGQSSYNSPLHF.

The J gene is TRBJ1-6, the V gene TRBV5-1; no clear D. Between the trimmed V and J ends, which lost 3 bases and 0 bases, there was a span of 7 bases. The CDR3 is made up of 15 amino acids. Germline V gene data show CDR1 as SGHRS and CDR2 as YFSETQ. CDR3 residues: CASSSQTSYNSPLHF. The DNA of the CDR3 is TGCGCCAGCAGCTCACAGACCTCCTATAATTCACCCCTCCACTTT.

This chain links TRBV11-1 with TRBJ2-3; D could derive from TRBD1 or TRBD2 (5 bases each). Germline V gives CDR1 SGHAT, CDR2 FQDESV (reference sequence). The germline V and J ends were trimmed by 2 bases and 1 base, with 7 bases remaining between them. The CDR3 runs 14 residues. CDR3 sequence (DNA): TGTGCCAGCAGCTTAATGGGGGGCACAGATACGCAGTATTTT. It encodes CASSLMGGTDTQYF.

The J gene is TRBJ1-2, the V gene TRBV4-3; no clear D. Trimming took 0 bases from V and 7 from J, leaving 12 bases between them. Per the germline V gene, CDR1 is LGHNA and CDR2 is YSLEER. The CDR3 sequence is 14 residues long. The DNA for the CDR3 is TGCGCCAGCAGCCAAGATCGGGTTCCGGGTGGCTACACCTTC. It codes for CASSQDRVPGGYTF.

The chain uses TRBV23-1 and TRBJ2-4, with 9 bases lining up with TRBD2. TRBV23-1 is noted as an ORF with a role that remains uncertain. V shed 4 bases, J shed 1 base, and the junction held 5 bases outside the gene matches. This CDR3 has 16 residues. CDR3 DNA: TGCGCCAGCAGTCCGGCGGGAGGGGTGGCCAAAAACATTCAGTACTTC. This translates into CASSPAGGVAKNIQYF.

CDR3 residues: CASSPTTSYNSPLHF. CDR3 in DNA: TGTGCCAGCAGTCCTACAACGTCCTATAATTCACCCCTCCACTTT. This rearrangement joins TRBV27 to TRBJ1-6; D gene unclear. Germline CDR1 is MNHEY and CDR2 is SMNVEV (reference sequence). This CDR3 has 15 residues. V lost 5 bases, J lost 1 base, and 9 bases lay in between.

The chain recombines TRBV28 with TRBJ1-5; no firm D call. From germline, CDR1 is MDHEN and CDR2 SYDVKM. V gave up 7 bases and J gave up 3 bases, with 19 bases separating them. This CDR3 comprises 16 residues. The CDR3 spells CASNTKLGRYNQPQHF. As DNA, the CDR3 is TGTGCCAGCAACACAAAACTGGGGAGATACAATCAGCCCCAGCATTTT.

This chain uses TRBV6-5 with TRBJ1-2, with D perhaps TRBD1 (5 bases). V gave up 5 bases and J gave up 9 bases, with 13 bases separating them. Germline V gene data show CDR1 as MNHEY and CDR2 as SVGAGI. The CDR3 contains 12 residues. CDR3 in DNA: TGTGCCAGCAGTCCTCGGGACCGGAGCTACACCTTC. Residues: CASSPRDRSYTF.

The V gene is TRBV18, the J gene TRBJ1-1; 7 nucleotides line up with TRBD1. The CDR3 runs 13 residues. The germline V gene encodes CDR1 KGHSH and CDR2 LQKENI. Losses at the gene ends were 6 bases for V and 3 bases for J; bases not matched to a gene: 4. CDR3 DNA sequence: TGTGCCAGCTCCCCAGACAGGGACACTGAAGCTTTCTTT. Translation: CASSPDRDTEAFF. Combining the CDR3 with reference TRBV18 and TRBJ1-1 gives the whole variable domain NAGVMQNPRHLVRRRGQEARLRCSPMKGHSHVYWYRQLPEEGLKFMVYLQKENIIDESGMPKERFSAEFPKEGPSILRIQQVVRGDSAAYFCASSPDRDTEAFFGQGTRLTVV.

This clone has just one count. The chain employs TRBV5-8 and TRBJ1-5; 7 positions match TRBD1. With 5 bases clipped from V and 0 bases from J, the junction kept 5 bases outside the gene matches. The CDR3 is 15 residues long. CDR1 and CDR2 (germline): SGHTS, YDEGEE. CDR3 region: CASRHRGNSNQPQHF. DNA for the CDR3: TGTGCCAGCAGACACAGGGGTAATAGCAATCAGCCCCAGCATTTT. The whole variable domain, remainder taken from reference TRBV5-8 and TRBJ1-5, is EAGVTQSPTHLIKTRGQQATLRCSPISGHTSVYWYQQALGLGLQFLLWYDEGEERNRGNFPPRFSGRQFPNYSSELNVNALELEDSALYLCASRHRGNSNQPQHFGDGTRLSIL.

The gene calls are TRBV9 and TRBJ2-1, with 8 positions matching TRBD1. The CDR3 covers 15 residues. V was pared by 4 bases and J by 3 bases, with 6 bases of the junction left unmatched. The germline gives CDR1 SGDLS, CDR2 YYNGEE. Written as DNA, the CDR3 is TGTGCCAGCAGCTCGCAGGACAGGGACTACAATGAGCAGTTCTTC. This translates into CASSSQDRDYNEQFF.

The V gene is TRBV3-1 (or the pseudogene TRBV3-2), the J gene TRBJ2-7; TRBD1 or TRBD2 may be the D gene (5 bases each). Germline lookup yields CDR1 LGHDT and CDR2 YNNKEL (reference sequence). V dropped 4 bases and J dropped 3 bases, with 10 bases sitting between them. The CDR3 has 13 amino acids. DNA for the CDR3: TGTGCCAGCAGCCTGGGACGGGGCTACGAGCAGTACTTC. It codes for CASSLGRGYEQYF.

This sequence joins TRBV2 and TRBJ1-1; 9 bases agree with TRBD1. CDR3 length equals 13 residues. Germline CDR1 is SNHLY and CDR2 is FYNNEI. The V segment lost 9 bases and the J segment 4 bases; nucleotides outside the gene matches: 6. The CDR3 loop reads CASKTGGFTEAFF. Here the CDR3 DNA reads TGTGCCAGTAAGACAGGGGGGTTCACTGAAGCTTTCTTT.

The chain combines TRBV4-3 with TRBJ1-2; no clear D gene. The V and J ends lost 1 base and 0 bases respectively, with 15 bases between them. This CDR3 has 17 amino acids. The germline V gene encodes CDR1 LGHNA and CDR2 YSLEER. The CDR3 reads CASSQGLRDTSNYGYTF. The DNA of the CDR3 is TGCGCCAGCAGCCAAGGGTTAAGGGATACTTCTAACTATGGCTACACCTTC.

V usage is TRBV18 and J usage is TRBJ2-2, with TRBD2 matching 7 bases. The germline CDR1 and CDR2 sequences are KGHSH and LQKENI. The CDR3 consists of 15 residues. V lost 5 bases, J lost 6 bases, and 9 bases stayed unmatched. The CDR3 nucleotides are TGTGCCAGCTCAAGCGGGACCACAGCCTCCGGGGAGCTGTTTTTT. It specifies CASSSGTTASGELFF.

This clone has just a few counts. V usage is TRBV19 and J usage is TRBJ1-2; D might be TRBD1 (5 bases). The CDR3 has 14 residues. Trimming removed 5 bases at V and 4 bases at J, with 14 bases between. Germline V lookup: CDR1 LNHDA, CDR2 SQIVND (reference sequence). CDR3 residues: CASSRDLLSYGYTF. The CDR3 DNA is TGTGCCAGTAGTCGGGACCTCCTTTCCTATGGCTACACCTTC. The full variable domain, with the rest looked up from reference TRBV19 and TRBJ1-2, is DGGITQSPKYLFRKEGQNVTLSCEQNLNHDAMYWYRQDPGQGLRLIYYSQIVNDFQKGDIAEGYSVSREKKESFPLTVTSAQKNPTAFYLCASSRDLLSYGYTFGSGTRLTVV.